This is a list of T cell receptor beta chains from one sample in a study of blood T cells in healthy people across ages. TCRdb ran MiXCR on the 5' RACE reads and lists one entry per CDR3 protein. Among under 1 million distinct CDR3 sequences listed, more than 40% were seen once. What was sequenced was blood. All receptors derive from a man aged 55 to 70 in good health. CDR3s include the opening cysteine and the closing phenylalanine or tryptophan. A D gene is named only where the DNA matches it firmly. Where a row states a size, it is once, few, many or the class of an expanded clone; other rows omit it.

size	V	length	D	J	DNA	CDR3
-	TRBV28	12	-	TRBJ2-3	TGTGCCAGCAGTTTACAGGGGTTTACGCAGTATTTT	CASSLQGFTQYF
-	TRBV29-1	14	TRBD1	TRBJ1-6	TGCAGCGTAGCCCTCGACAGGGAGAATTCACCCCTCCACTTT	CSVALDRENSPLHF
once	TRBV20-1	15	-	TRBJ1-5	TGCAGTGCTAGGAAACAGGAGGGGGGCAATCAGCCCCAGCATTTT	CSARKQEGGNQPQHF
-	TRBV10-3	15	TRBD1	TRBJ2-7	TGTGCCATCAGTGATGGACAGGGTGGGACCTACGAGCAGTACTTC	CAISDGQGGTYEQYF
many	TRBV9	14	TRBD1	TRBJ2-1	TGTGCCAGCAACCGCCCAGGACAGGGGGCTGAGCAGTTCTTC	CASNRPGQGAEQFF
few	TRBV25-1	13	-	TRBJ2-3	TGTGCCAGCAGCTCGGAGGGAACAGATACGCAGTATTTT	CASSSEGTDTQYF
-	TRBV9	17	TRBD2	TRBJ2-5	TGTGCCAGCAGCGCGGTTGGACTAGCGGGGGGACAAGAGACCCAGTACTTC	CASSAVGLAGGQETQYF
-	TRBV2	15	-	TRBJ2-7	TGTGCCGGCGAGGCGGCACCCGGGACCCACTACGAGCAGTACTTC	CAGEAAPGTHYEQYF
-	TRBV12-3/TRBV12-4	13	TRBD1	TRBJ1-6	TGTGCCAGCAGTAACAGGGGGGACTCACCCCTCCACTTT	CASSNRGDSPLHF
-	TRBV20-1	19	TRBD2	TRBJ2-7	TGCAGTGCCCCTCCTGGCAGGGGCCAACTAGCGGCGACCTACAATGAGCAGTACTTC	CSAPPGRGQLAATYNEQYF
-	TRBV7-9	18	TRBD2	TRBJ2-3	TGTGCCAGCAGCTTAGCGCGGACTAGCGGGGGGGGATCAGATACGCAGTATTTT	CASSLARTSGGGSDTQYF
-	TRBV7-9	15	-	TRBJ2-4	TGTGCCAGCAGCTCACTTACAGGGTTCAAAAACATTCAGTACTTC	CASSSLTGFKNIQYF
-	TRBV12-3/TRBV12-4	12	-	TRBJ2-7	TGTGCCAGCAGTTCCAACAGGGCCGAGCAGTACTTC	CASSSNRAEQYF
-	TRBV20-1	12	TRBD2	TRBJ2-7	TGCAGTGTCACTAGCGGGTCCTACGAGCAGTACTTC	CSVTSGSYEQYF
-	TRBV5-1	14	TRBD1	TRBJ2-1	TGCGCCAGCAGCGTGGACAGGGGTGGAAATGAGCAGTTCTTC	CASSVDRGGNEQFF
-	TRBV6-6	13	-	TRBJ1-1	TGTGCCAGCGGCCGGGGGGGGGACACTGAAGCTTTCTTT	CASGRGGDTEAFF
-	TRBV15	14	TRBD1	TRBJ2-3	TGTGCCACCAGCCGGGACAGAGGCGCAGATACGCAGTATTTT	CATSRDRGADTQYF
-	TRBV4-3	15	-	TRBJ2-7	TGCGCCAGCAGCCAAGGTGGGGGGATACAGGGCGAGCAGTACTTC	CASSQGGGIQGEQYF
-	TRBV6-2/TRBV6-3	15	-	TRBJ2-1	TGTGCCAGCACCGACGGGACTCCACTCTACAATGAGCAGTTCTTC	CASTDGTPLYNEQFF
few	TRBV7-2	15	-	TRBJ1-2	TGTGCCAGCAGCTTAGTTTCGGGGGGTGACTATGGCTACACCTTC	CASSLVSGGDYGYTF
-	TRBV12-3/TRBV12-4	13	-	TRBJ2-7	TGTGCCAGCATGATTAATTGGGGACTCGAGCAGTACTTC	CASMINWGLEQYF
few	TRBV7-9	17	TRBD1	TRBJ2-1	TGTGCCAGCACTCCAAGGGGGACAGGTCCCATAGACAATGAGCAGTTCTTC	CASTPRGTGPIDNEQFF
few	TRBV20-1	16	-	TRBJ1-2	TGCAGTGCTAGAGATCGCCGCACATATACTAACTATGGCTACACCTTC	CSARDRRTYTNYGYTF
-	TRBV20-1	14	-	TRBJ2-3	TGCAGTGCCTCGGAAGGGCAACATACAGATACGCAGTATTTT	CSASEGQHTDTQYF
-	TRBV5-1	14	-	TRBJ2-3	TGCGCCAGCAGTTCTAGACCTACCCCAGATACGCAGTATTTT	CASSSRPTPDTQYF
few	TRBV27	15	-	TRBJ2-7	TGTGCCAGCAGTCCCCCGGGGGCCCGTTCCTACGAGCAGTACTTC	CASSPPGARSYEQYF
few	TRBV11-2	21	TRBD1	TRBJ1-6	TGTGCCAGCAGCTTAACCGCCACAGCCGGGACAGAGAGCTCCTATAATTCACCCCTCCACTTT	CASSLTATAGTESSYNSPLHF
-	TRBV25-1	14	-	TRBJ2-7	TGTGCCAGCAGTGTAGGTGGTGGGTTTTACGAGCAGTACTTC	CASSVGGGFYEQYF
-	TRBV14	16	-	TRBJ1-2	TGTGCCAGCAGCCAAGATCCTGGCCTTGGCGCGGGCCGCTACACCTTC	CASSQDPGLGAGRYTF
few	TRBV5-1	16	TRBD2	TRBJ2-1	TGCGCCAGCAGCTTGGCGGTTGGCGGGGGGAACAATGAGCAGTTCTTC	CASSLAVGGGNNEQFF
-	TRBV29-1	13	-	TRBJ2-5	TGCAGCGTTAGTTCCTCAGCGTACAATGAGCAGTACTTC	CSVSSSAYNEQYF
-	TRBV30	13	-	TRBJ1-4	TGTGCCTGGAGTGCGGCCGCTGGAGAAAAACTGTTTTTT	CAWSAAAGEKLFF
few	TRBV5-1	16	-	TRBJ1-2	TGCGCCAGCAGCGACGATCCGGGCTCCCGGGGACCTGGCTACACCTTC	CASSDDPGSRGPGYTF
few	TRBV4-3	17	-	TRBJ2-4	TGCGCCAGCAGCCAAGATGGACGCGGGGAGGCCAAAAACATTCAGTACTTC	CASSQDGRGEAKNIQYF
-	TRBV6-2/TRBV6-3	13	-	TRBJ2-5	TGTGCCAGCAGTTGCGGGCAACAAGAGACCCAGTACTTC	CASSCGQQETQYF
-	TRBV12-3/TRBV12-4	14	-	TRBJ1-5	TGTGCCAGCACCACCCGGGCAGGGACTCAGCCCCAGCATTTT	CASTTRAGTQPQHF
-	TRBV20-1	18	-	TRBJ1-2	TGCAGTGCTCCAGAGGGTCCAGGGAGTTTAAAAGCTAACTATGGCTACACCTTC	CSAPEGPGSLKANYGYTF
few	TRBV5-5	15	-	TRBJ1-2	TGTGCCAGCAGCTGGGGTCCGGAATCTCTCTATGGCTACACCTTC	CASSWGPESLYGYTF
many	TRBV15	15	-	TRBJ2-5	TGTGCCACCAGCAGAGATCGGGCAGGGGAAGAGACCCAGTACTTC	CATSRDRAGEETQYF
-	TRBV3-1	13	-	TRBJ1-2	TGTGCCAGCAGCCAGATCCAATTCCTCGGCTACACCTTC	CASSQIQFLGYTF
few	TRBV14	13	-	TRBJ1-1	TGTGCCAGCAAGGGTTTTACGAACACTGAAGCTTTCTTT	CASKGFTNTEAFF
-	TRBV20-1	14	TRBD1	TRBJ2-5	TGCAGTGCTAGCGGGACAGGCGACAAAGAGACCCAGTACTTC	CSASGTGDKETQYF
few	TRBV2	16	-	TRBJ2-6	TGTGCCAGCAGGAACCCACACGAGTCTGGGGCCAACGTCCTGACTTTC	CASRNPHESGANVLTF
-	TRBV6-2/TRBV6-3	14	TRBD1	TRBJ2-7	TGTGCCAGCAAGACCAGACAGGGGCACTACGAGCAGTACTTC	CASKTRQGHYEQYF
-	TRBV21-1	15	-	TRBJ2-7	TGTGCCAGCAGCAAACCCCGGACTAGATCCTACGAGCAGTACTTC	CASSKPRTRSYEQYF
-	TRBV4-1	15	-	TRBJ1-5	TGCGCCAGCAGCCCAGGGTTTAAGAGCAATCAGCCCCAGCATTTT	CASSPGFKSNQPQHF
few	TRBV30	10	-	TRBJ2-5	TGTGCCTGGGGGAGGGAGACCCAGTACTTC	CAWGRETQYF
once	TRBV4-3	16	TRBD1	TRBJ1-2	TGCGCCAGCAGCCGAGCGCGGCAGGGGGCGGGCTATGGCTACACCTTC	CASSRARQGAGYGYTF
few	TRBV10-3	14	TRBD2	TRBJ2-3	TGTGCCATCAGTGCTAGCGGGGGCACAGATACGCAGTATTTT	CAISASGGTDTQYF
-	TRBV7-2	14	-	TRBJ2-3	TGTGCCAGCAGCTTTAAGGGGGGCCCAGATACGCAGTATTTT	CASSFKGGPDTQYF
-	TRBV5-5	12	-	TRBJ1-1	TGTGCCAGCTCAAAGGGCAGTGGAGAAGCTTTCTTT	CASSKGSGEAFF
few	TRBV6-1	14	-	TRBJ2-1	TGTGCCAGCAGGGCAGGTGGAGTCTTCAATGAGCAGTTCTTC	CASRAGGVFNEQFF
few	TRBV27	15	-	TRBJ2-6	TGTGCCAGCAGTTTATTTCAGGCTGGGGCCAACGTCCTGACTTTC	CASSLFQAGANVLTF
-	TRBV7-9	14	TRBD1	TRBJ1-2	TGTGCCAGCAGCGCCCGGGACAGGGGCCATGGCTACACCTTC	CASSARDRGHGYTF